A selection of T cell receptor beta chains follows, all from one sample in a study of shared clonotypes between healthy human individuals. This table comes from immunoSEQ multiplex PCR, and its TCRdb copy is limited to in-frame clones, with some not included. The data hold around 2,000,000 clones, with about 92% observed a single time. The specimen was naive CD8+ T cells from PBMCs. Source of these receptors: a young man in good health. Some clones in this sample may be carry-over from other donors' samples. Each CDR3 is given with its conserved first and last residue. Fields, in order: V gene, clone size, J gene, D gene, CDR3 protein, CDR3 DNA. The D gene is left open where the match is weak. A row's size may be missing; if present it is once, few, many or a size class.

TRBV7-9	.	TRBJ1-2	.	CASSLAGIPNYGYTF	TGTGCCAGCAGCTTAGCGGGGATTCCGAACTATGGCTACACCTTC
TRBV30	few	TRBJ1-1	.	CAWSWEGGDTEAFF	TGTGCCTGGAGTTGGGAGGGAGGAGACACTGAAGCTTTCTTT
TRBV4-3	.	TRBJ2-5	TRBD2	CASSQDQREGGETQYF	TGCGCCAGCAGCCAAGATCAGCGGGAGGGTGGGGAGACCCAGTACTTC
TRBV7-9	.	TRBJ2-1	TRBD1	CASSRQGGRNEQFF	TGTGCCAGCAGCCGACAGGGGGGCAGAAATGAGCAGTTCTTC
TRBV7-9	.	TRBJ2-7	TRBD1	CASSSQGQGYEQYF	TGTGCCAGCAGCTCCCAGGGACAGGGGTACGAGCAGTACTTC
TRBV27	.	TRBJ1-5	.	CASTPGRGSNQPQHF	TGTGCCAGCACCCCGGGTCGGGGAAGCAATCAGCCCCAGCATTTT
TRBV28	.	TRBJ2-2	.	CASSPPFGSDTGELFF	TGTGCCAGCAGTCCACCGTTCGGGTCCGACACCGGGGAGCTGTTTTTT
TRBV9	few	TRBJ1-1	.	CASSVASGNTEAFF	TGTGCCAGCAGCGTAGCTTCGGGGAACACTGAAGCTTTCTTT
TRBV5-5	.	TRBJ2-3	TRBD1	CASSIGQGPGTQYF	TGTGCCAGCAGCATAGGACAGGGCCCGGGTACGCAGTATTTT
TRBV27	.	TRBJ1-1	.	CASSYTGLNTEAFF	TGTGCCAGCAGTTATACAGGGTTAAACACTGAAGCTTTCTTT
TRBV19	.	TRBJ2-7	.	CASTDGNEQYF	TGTGCCAGTACAGATGGGAACGAGCAGTACTTC
TRBV7-2	.	TRBJ2-2	.	CASTPGYVAPPGELFF	TGTGCCAGCACCCCCGGCTATGTAGCTCCACCCGGGGAGCTGTTTTTT
TRBV19	once	TRBJ1-1	.	CASSIESGGLETEAFF	TGTGCCAGTAGTATAGAATCTGGGGGTTTGGAGACTGAAGCTTTCTTT
TRBV11-3	.	TRBJ1-2	.	CASSQVRVNYGYTF	TGTGCCAGCAGTCAAGTGAGAGTTAACTATGGCTACACCTTC
TRBV5-6	.	TRBJ2-7	.	CASSSPLTREQYF	TGTGCCAGCAGCTCGCCACTGACCCGCGAGCAGTACTTC
TRBV13	.	TRBJ2-3	TRBD1	CASSLPGGTQYF	TGTGCCAGCAGCCTCCCAGGGGGCACGCAGTATTTT
TRBV7-9	.	TRBJ1-2	TRBD1	CASSPPGQGGGYTF	TGTGCCAGCAGCCCCCCAGGGCAGGGGGGTGGCTACACCTTC
TRBV5-3	once	TRBJ2-5	.	CARSLGQLQETQYF	TGTGCCAGAAGCTTGGGACAGCTCCAAGAGACCCAGTACTTC
TRBV19	.	TRBJ2-2	TRBD2	CASSPLAGGFTGELFF	TGTGCCAGTAGCCCTCTAGCGGGAGGATTCACCGGGGAGCTGTTTTTT
TRBV30	.	TRBJ1-2	.	CARSPPDKGGYTF	TGTGCCCGATCTCCCCCGGACAAAGGAGGCTACACCTTC
TRBV5-6	.	TRBJ1-3	TRBD1	CASSAGPGGLTFEIGIYF	TGTGCCAGCAGCGCCGGACCAGGGGGACTTACTTTCGAAATAGGCATATATTTT
TRBV6-6	.	TRBJ1-1	.	CASSYGLTSGTEAFF	TGTGCCAGCAGTTACGGTTTGACGTCGGGGACTGAAGCTTTCTTT
TRBV4-1	few	TRBJ1-2	.	CASSQVPADNYGYTF	TGCGCCAGCAGCCAAGTCCCGGCAGATAACTATGGCTACACCTTC
TRBV14	.	TRBJ2-1	TRBD2	CASSPWGSGKDEQFF	TGTGCCAGCAGCCCCTGGGGTAGCGGGAAGGATGAGCAGTTCTTC
TRBV14	.	TRBJ2-7	TRBD1	CASSPWDRVGEQYF	TGTGCCAGCAGCCCTTGGGACAGGGTGGGCGAGCAGTACTTC
TRBV28	.	TRBJ1-5	TRBD1	CASSWGQGVQPQHF	TGTGCCAGCAGTTGGGGACAGGGGGTTCAGCCCCAGCATTTT
TRBV11-2	.	TRBJ2-3	.	CASSSTDTQYF	TGTGCCAGCAGCTCCACCGATACGCAGTATTTT
TRBV15	once	TRBJ2-1	TRBD2	CATSKKSSGRPHEQFF	TGTGCCACCAGCAAAAAATCTAGCGGCAGACCCCATGAGCAGTTCTTC
TRBV27	.	TRBJ1-5	.	CASSPSGGHNNQPQHF	TGTGCCAGCAGTCCGTCCGGCGGGCACAACAATCAGCCCCAGCATTTT
TRBV13	once	TRBJ2-7	.	CASSLENSGAYEQYF	TGTGCCAGCAGCTTAGAGAATAGCGGAGCTTACGAGCAGTACTTC
TRBV27	.	TRBJ1-3	.	CASSSRDGSGNTIYF	TGTGCCAGCAGTTCCCGGGACGGCTCTGGAAACACCATATATTTT
TRBV7-9	once	TRBJ1-4	TRBD1	CASSPRRRGQENEKLFF	TGTGCCAGCAGCCCTAGGCGGAGGGGACAGGAAAATGAAAAACTGTTTTTT
TRBV19	.	TRBJ2-2	TRBD2	CATKIAGAATGELFF	TGTGCCACTAAGATAGCGGGAGCGGCCACCGGGGAGCTGTTTTTT
TRBV6-1	.	TRBJ2-7	.	CASRAEMTYEQYF	TGTGCCAGCAGGGCAGAGATGACCTACGAGCAGTACTTC
TRBV4-3	.	TRBJ2-1	.	CASSQGIATHEQFF	TGCGCCAGCAGCCAAGGCATAGCTACCCATGAGCAGTTCTTC
TRBV5-1	.	TRBJ2-2	.	CASSWVPPRETNTGELFF	TGCGCCAGCAGCTGGGTCCCACCCAGGGAGACGAACACCGGGGAGCTGTTTTTT